These 32 T cell receptor beta chains came from one sample sequenced in a study of T-cell reconstitution after alpha-beta-depleted transplantation in children. The library targeted TCRbeta and was prepared with unique molecular identifiers. TCRdb re-derived calls from the PCR reads in MiXCR, one entry per CDR3 protein. The repertoire has some 100,000 distinct CDR3 sequences, 15% to 18% of them found once; the top ten carry roughly a fifth. The sample here was PBMCs, mostly from graft donor cells, taken 180 days after TCRalphabeta/CD19-depleted stem cell transplant. The receptors stem from a male patient aged 2-9 years who had a stem cell transplant for acute lymphoblastic leukemia, so the T cells may come from the graft donor.

This clonotype was seen more than once but under ten times. The chain uses TRBV12-3 or TRBV12-4 and TRBJ1-3; TRBD1 matches 7 bases. The CDR3 totals 13 residues. With V trimmed by 5 bases and J by 4 bases, 2 bases remained unmatched. CDR3 protein: CASSGTAGNTIYF. The DNA for the CDR3 is TGTGCCAGCAGTGGGACAGCCGGAAACACCATATATTTT.

The table lists this clonotype with many counts. The rearrangement joins TRBV20-1 to TRBJ1-3; D might be TRBD1 (6 bases). Trimming stripped 5 bases from V and 0 bases from J, with 11 bases between. The CDR3 is made up of 14 amino acids. Germline lookup yields CDR1 DFQATT and CDR2 SNEGSKA (reference sequence). The CDR3 coding sequence is TGCAGTGCTGTAAGGACAGACTCTGGAAACACCATATATTTT. Amino acids: CSAVRTDSGNTIYF.

This chain uses TRBV20-1 with TRBJ2-1, with D possibly being TRBD2 (6 bases). The germline gives CDR1 DFQATT, CDR2 SNEGSKA (reference sequence). The CDR3 runs 16 residues. V was pared by 4 bases and J by 6 bases, with 22 bases between. The CDR3 DNA reads TGCAGTGCTACCAGGTCCAAGGGGATGGGGGGCAATGAGCAGTTCTTC. It is translated as CSATRSKGMGGNEQFF.

The sample holds a few counts of this clonotype. The chain uses TRBV12-3 or TRBV12-4 and TRBJ1-2; D uncertain. V dropped 6 bases and J dropped 12 bases, with 14 bases sitting between them. This CDR3 has 11 residues. CDR3 region: CASRRTGYDTF. The CDR3 DNA reads as TGTGCCAGCAGACGCACCGGCTACGACACCTTC.

This clonotype appeared a few times. CDR3 protein: CSAEVFGTGHDTQYF. The CDR3 bases are TGCAGTGCTGAAGTATTTGGGACAGGGCATGATACGCAGTATTTT. The gene calls are TRBV20-1 and TRBJ2-3; 9 nucleotides agree with TRBD1. Germline loops: CDR1 DFQATT, CDR2 SNEGSKA (reference sequence). The junction had 12 bases not matched to a gene; V was cut back by 5 bases and J by 6 bases. There are 15 residues in the CDR3.

The V gene is TRBV7-7, the J gene TRBJ2-3; D gene uncertain. The length of the CDR3 is 15 residues. The V gene's germline CDR1 is SSHAT and CDR2 FNYEAQ (reference sequence). The V and J ends lost 6 bases and 2 bases respectively, with 15 bases between them. CDR3 amino acids: CASSPTRFFTDTQYF. CDR3 bases: TGTGCCAGCAGTCCTACACGTTTTTTCACAGATACGCAGTATTTT.

This clonotype was seen more than once but under ten times. This chain joins TRBV7-6 and TRBJ2-3; D may correspond to TRBD1 or TRBD2 (6 bases each). Germline V CDR1 and CDR2: SGHVS, FNYEAQ. V lost 6 bases to trimming and J lost 6 bases, with 13 bases between them. The CDR3 sequence is 13 residues long. CDR3 sequence reads: CASRKGGRDTQYF. The CDR3 DNA sequence: TGTGCCAGCAGGAAAGGGGGGAGGGATACGCAGTATTTT.

V gene TRBV24-1 combines with J gene TRBJ2-3, with D possibly matching TRBD1 (6 bases). The germline gives CDR1 KGHDR, CDR2 SFDVKD. The CDR3 consists of 11 residues. The ends were cut back, 9 bases at V and 7 bases at J, with 10 bases in the middle. CDR3 sequence: CATVGAYTQYF. In DNA form, the CDR3 reads TGTGCCACCGTGGGGGCGTATACGCAGTATTTT.

The CDR3 DNA sequence: TGTGCCAGCAGCTTTACGGCGGCGGGGTCGAGCACAGATACGCAGTATTTT. Its protein is CASSFTAAGSSTDTQYF. The chain carries TRBV5-6 and TRBJ2-3, with a possible D match to TRBD2 (6 bases). V was clipped by 2 bases and J by 0 bases, with 16 bases between them. The CDR3 totals 17 residues. The germline V gene encodes CDR1 SGHDT and CDR2 YYEEEE.

This clonotype has a count of ten or more. The V gene is TRBV7-9, the J gene TRBJ2-3; D is ambiguous. Looked up from germline, CDR1 is SEHNR and CDR2 is FQNEAQ (reference sequence). Deletions cut 0 bases from V and 4 bases from J, with 5 bases between. The CDR3 covers 13 residues. The DNA for the CDR3 is TGTGCCAGCAGCTTAGCAGGGCCAGATACGCAGTATTTT. Protein product: CASSLAGPDTQYF.

This clonotype appeared a few times. The V gene is TRBV5-8, the J gene TRBJ2-3; TRBD1 agrees at 10 bases. V lost 4 bases to trimming and J lost 2 bases; unmatched junction nucleotides: 4. Per the germline V gene, CDR1 is SGHTS and CDR2 is YDEGEE. CDR3 length: 15 amino acids. The CDR3 is CASSRGQGSTDTQYF. Written as DNA, the CDR3 is TGTGCCAGCAGCAGGGGACAGGGGTCCACAGATACGCAGTATTTT.

The V and J genes are TRBV20-1 and TRBJ2-1; possibly TRBD1 or TRBD2 for D (5 bases each). V lost 0 bases and J lost 0, with 12 bases in between. Per germline, CDR1 DFQATT and CDR2 SNEGSKA (reference sequence). The CDR3 is 16 amino acids. CDR3 nucleotides: TGCAGTGCTAGAGATCTCGGGGCGAGCTCCTACAATGAGCAGTTCTTC. Translation gives CSARDLGASSYNEQFF.

This clonotype has just a few counts. This rearrangement joins TRBV19 to TRBJ1-5, with D hard to call. Germline CDR1 LNHDA, CDR2 SQIVND (reference sequence). V was pared by 8 bases and J by 1 base, with 6 bases between. This CDR3 is built from 12 residues. CDR3 nucleotide sequence: TGTGCCAGTGGACCCAGCAATCAGCCCCAGCATTTT. Its translation: CASGPSNQPQHF.

J is TRBJ1-2 and V is TRBV20-1; D perhaps matches TRBD1 (6 bases). Trimming removed 3 bases at V and 7 bases at J, with 21 bases between. The CDR3 consists of 15 residues. Germline CDR1 is DFQATT and CDR2 is SNEGSKA (reference sequence). Here the CDR3 reads CSARTSRDTSPGYTF. The CDR3, as DNA: TGCAGTGCTAGGACGTCCCGGGACACCTCACCTGGCTACACCTTC.

This clonotype appeared a few times. The chain joins TRBV7-9 to TRBJ2-7; D is perhaps TRBD1 (6 bases). V was cut by 6 bases and J by 2 bases, with 17 bases left in between. CDR1 and CDR2 from the germline V gene are SEHNR and FQNEAQ (reference sequence). The CDR3 runs 15 residues. The CDR3 nucleotides read TGTGCCAGCAGGTCTCGGGACACCAATACCTACGAGCAGTACTTC. This gives the protein CASRSRDTNTYEQYF.

The genes are TRBV6-1 and TRBJ2-1, with 16 bases fitting TRBD2. Germline CDR1 and CDR2: MNHNS and SASEGT. The CDR3 length is 18 residues. Germline trimming cut 5 bases from V and 3 bases from J; bases unmatched to any gene: 7. CDR3 coding DNA: TGTGCCAGCAGTCCACCGGGACTAGCGGGGGGGCGCTACAATGAGCAGTTCTTC. Translating it yields CASSPPGLAGGRYNEQFF.

The chain uses TRBV3-1 and TRBJ1-3; D is uncertain. Germline V gene lookup returns CDR1 LGHDT and CDR2 YNNKEL (reference sequence). V was shortened by 3 bases and J by 2 bases, with 11 bases between the two germline ends. This CDR3 region has 15 residues. Written as DNA, the CDR3 is TGTGCCAGCAGCCACGGCCGATGGGCTGGAAACACCATATATTTT. Its translation is CASSHGRWAGNTIYF.

This clonotype was counted a few times. The J gene is TRBJ1-2, the V gene TRBV20-1; D not certain. The length of the CDR3 is 13 residues. Germline V gene lookup returns CDR1 DFQATT and CDR2 SNEGSKA (reference sequence). V dropped 0 bases and J dropped 1 base, with 6 bases sitting between them. CDR3 DNA sequence: TGCAGTGCTAGAGAGAAGCGTAACTATGGCTACACCTTC. It yields the protein CSAREKRNYGYTF.

This clonotype was detected a few times. V and J are TRBV14 and TRBJ2-1, with D perhaps assigned TRBD1 or TRBD2 (5 bases each). Germline CDR1 is SGHDN and CDR2 is FVKESK. The CDR3 is 13 amino acids. V was trimmed by 4 bases and J by 10 bases, leaving 14 bases between them. CDR3 nucleotide sequence: TGTGCCAGCAGCCTTACTAAGAGGGGAGAGCAGTTCTTC. Protein sequence: CASSLTKRGEQFF.

CDR3 sequence reads: CSVGGSAVTEAFF. CDR3 coding DNA: TGCAGCGTTGGCGGGAGTGCGGTGACTGAAGCTTTCTTT. This sequence joins TRBV29-1 and TRBJ1-1; D call uncertain. V lost 4 bases and J lost 5, with 14 bases in between. The CDR3 runs 13 residues. The germline gives CDR1 SQVTM, CDR2 ANQGSEA.

V is TRBV7-8 and J is TRBJ2-2; 11 bases match TRBD1. The germline CDR1 and CDR2 sequences are SGHVS and FQNEAQ. The length of the CDR3 is 18 residues. V lost 5 bases, J lost 3 bases, and 11 bases stayed unmatched. The CDR3 sequence: CASSPDGDRGFYTGELFF. In nucleotides, the CDR3 is TGTGCCAGCAGCCCTGATGGGGACAGGGGGTTTTACACCGGGGAGCTGTTTTTT.

This clonotype has only a few counts. The J gene is TRBJ2-1, the V gene TRBV11-3, with D perhaps matching TRBD2 (5 bases). The CDR3 spans 14 residues. Trimming cost V 2 bases and J 6 bases, with 11 bases left between them. CDR1 SGHNT and CDR2 YENEEA come from the germline V gene. CDR3 DNA: TGTGCCAGCAGCTTAAATCGCGCGGGCAATGAGCAGTTCTTC. Translating it yields CASSLNRAGNEQFF.

This clonotype appeared a few times. The chain recombines TRBV6-5 with TRBJ2-2; no reliable D call. Trimming removed 3 bases from V and 4 bases from J, with 9 bases in between. The germline V gene has CDR1 MNHEY and CDR2 SVGAGI. This CDR3 has 14 amino acids. In DNA form, the CDR3 reads TGTGCCAGCAGTTATTCCTTACGCACCGGGGAGCTGTTTTTT. Protein product: CASSYSLRTGELFF.

The sample holds a few counts of this clonotype. The V gene is TRBV15, the J gene TRBJ2-1; possibly TRBD1 for D (5 bases). The CDR3 length is 16 residues. Germline CDR1 is LNHNV and CDR2 is YYDKDF (reference sequence). Deletions cut 1 base from V and 8 bases from J, with 18 bases between. CDR3 loop: CATSRVRIGVDDEQFF. The CDR3 region has the DNA TGTGCCACCAGCAGAGTTCGGATAGGGGTTGACGATGAGCAGTTCTTC.

This clonotype was observed a few times. The chain couples TRBV7-2 to TRBJ2-7; 10 positions match TRBD1. The CDR3 runs 14 residues. V shed 5 bases and J 1 base; nucleotides not matched to a gene: 2. Per the germline V gene, CDR1 is SGHTA and CDR2 is FQGNSA. The CDR3 nucleotides are TGTGCCAGCAGCCGGGACAGGGGTTCCTACGAGCAGTACTTC. This encodes CASSRDRGSYEQYF.

This clonotype was seen a few times. The gene calls are TRBV12-3 or TRBV12-4 and TRBJ1-4, with 7 nucleotides matching TRBD1. Trimming cost V 0 bases and J 7 bases; bases outside gene matches: 2. The length of the CDR3 is 14 residues. CDR3 loop: CASSLAGGVEKLFF. CDR3 nucleotide sequence: TGTGCCAGCAGTTTAGCAGGGGGCGTTGAAAAACTGTTTTTT.

The chain combines TRBV4-3 with TRBJ2-1; TRBD2 might be the D (5 bases). CDR3 length: 15 amino acids. The ends were cut back, 4 bases at V and 5 bases at J, with 15 bases in the middle. Germline V lookup: CDR1 LGHNA, CDR2 YSLEER. DNA for the CDR3: TGCGCCAGCAGCCTAGCGTCTAGCCAAGACAATGAGCAGTTCTTC. Encoded protein: CASSLASSQDNEQFF.

This clonotype was detected only a few times. The chain is built from TRBV20-1 and TRBJ1-5, with D possibly matching TRBD1 (5 bases). The CDR3 totals 15 residues. From germline, CDR1 is DFQATT and CDR2 SNEGSKA (reference sequence). With 1 base removed from V and 5 bases from J, the gap between germline ends came to 15 bases. This CDR3 is CSARVGAGTYQPQHF. The DNA for the CDR3 is TGCAGTGCTAGAGTCGGGGCAGGGACTTATCAGCCCCAGCATTTT.

The chain has TRBV3-1 and TRBJ1-1; no clear D. V was pared by 3 bases and J by 8 bases, with 19 bases between. Germline V gives CDR1 LGHDT, CDR2 YNNKEL (reference sequence). This CDR3 comprises 15 residues. CDR3 in DNA: TGTGCCAGCAGCCATCGCCTCATTAGCGGGTCGGAAGCTTTCTTT. This codes for CASSHRLISGSEAFF.

The V call is TRBV6-1, the J call TRBJ1-2; D unclear. Trimming pared 6 bases from V and 8 bases from J, leaving 16 bases between. The CDR3 consists of 13 residues. Germline V gene data show CDR1 as MNHNS and CDR2 as SASEGT. DNA of the CDR3: TGTGCCAGCAGCCGACCTTCTAGCTGGGGCTACACCTTC. This codes for CASSRPSSWGYTF.

This clonotype was seen only a few times. The chain joins TRBV5-1 to TRBJ2-2; D is perhaps TRBD2 (5 bases). The V end was cut by 4 bases, the J end by 5 bases, with 12 bases between. The CDR3 contains 14 residues. Per the germline V gene, CDR1 is SGHRS and CDR2 is YFSETQ. CDR3: CASSPTAGTGELFF. The CDR3 coding sequence is TGCGCCAGCAGCCCAACGGCGGGTACCGGGGAGCTGTTTTTT.

This clonotype was seen at least ten times. This rearrangement joins TRBV11-2 to TRBJ2-3, with TRBD2 identical over 7 bases. CDR3 length: 18 amino acids. Trimming took 5 bases from V and 0 from J; bases not matched to a gene: 14. The germline V gene encodes CDR1 SGHAT and CDR2 FQNNGV. The CDR3 spells CASSPGLREDRSTDTQYF. The DNA of the CDR3 is TGTGCCAGCAGCCCAGGACTACGGGAGGATCGGAGCACAGATACGCAGTATTTT.